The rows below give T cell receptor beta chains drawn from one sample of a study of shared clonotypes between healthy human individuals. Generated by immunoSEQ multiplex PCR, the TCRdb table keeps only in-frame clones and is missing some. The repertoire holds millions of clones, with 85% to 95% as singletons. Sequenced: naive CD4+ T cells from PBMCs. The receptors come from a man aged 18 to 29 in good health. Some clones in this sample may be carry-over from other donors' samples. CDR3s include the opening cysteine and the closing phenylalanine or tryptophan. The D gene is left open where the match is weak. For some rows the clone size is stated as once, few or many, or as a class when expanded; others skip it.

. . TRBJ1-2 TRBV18 CASSPDRRVGGYTF TGTGCCAGCTCACCGGACAGAAGGGTTGGCGGCTACACCTTC
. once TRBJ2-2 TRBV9 CASSVEPRDPGELFF TGTGCCAGCAGCGTAGAACCGAGGGATCCCGGGGAGCTGTTTTTT
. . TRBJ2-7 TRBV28 CASTPLGGPYEQYF TGTGCCAGCACCCCTTTAGGGGGACCCTACGAGCAGTACTTC
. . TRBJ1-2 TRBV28 CASSQGGGRGSYGYTF TGTGCCAGCAGCCAAGGCGGGGGGCGCGGGTCCTATGGCTACACCTTC
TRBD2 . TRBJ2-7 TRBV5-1 CASSLDGTSGRAREQYF TGCGCCAGCAGCTTGGATGGGACTAGCGGGAGGGCCCGGGAGCAGTACTTC
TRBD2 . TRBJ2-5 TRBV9 CASSPREGERETQYF TGTGCCAGCAGCCCGCGGGAGGGGGAGCGAGAGACCCAGTACTTC
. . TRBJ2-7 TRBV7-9 CASSFPGPRGSYEQYF TGTGCCAGCAGCTTCCCTGGACCGAGGGGCTCCTACGAGCAGTACTTC
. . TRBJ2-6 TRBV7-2 CAGGAFGANVLTF TGTGCCGGGGGGGCCTTTGGGGCCAACGTCCTGACTTTC
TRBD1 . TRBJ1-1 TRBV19 CASSDRDPKW TGTGCCAGTAGTGACAGGGACCCAAAGTGG
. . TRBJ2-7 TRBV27 CASSLRSGPYEQYF TGTGCCAGCAGTCTTCGATCTGGACCTTACGAGCAGTACTTC
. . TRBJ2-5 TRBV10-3 CAIQLSPEETQYF TGTGCCATACAACTTTCTCCCGAAGAGACCCAGTACTTC
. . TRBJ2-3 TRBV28 CASREGITDTQYF TGTGCCAGCAGGGAAGGGATCACAGATACGCAGTATTTT
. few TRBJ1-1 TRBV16 CASSPLYTEAFF TGTGCCAGCAGCCCCCTGTACACTGAAGCTTTCTTT
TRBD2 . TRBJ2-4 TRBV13 CASSLLPSGSQNIQYF TGTGCCAGCAGCTTATTGCCTAGCGGGAGCCAAAACATTCAGTACTTC
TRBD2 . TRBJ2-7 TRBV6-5 CASRGGRHEQYF TGTGCCAGCAGGGGAGGGCGGCACGAGCAGTACTTC
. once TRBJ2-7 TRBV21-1 CATGGVAGGPNSYEQYF TGTGCCACCGGGGGAGTAGCGGGTGGTCCAAACTCCTACGAGCAGTACTTC
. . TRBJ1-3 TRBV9 CASSVERMGADTIYF TGTGCCAGCAGCGTAGAAAGAATGGGTGCGGACACCATATATTTT
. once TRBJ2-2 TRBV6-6 CASSRREGTGELFF TGTGCCAGCAGTAGGAGGGAAGGTACCGGGGAGCTGTTTTTT
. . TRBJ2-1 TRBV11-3 CASSLDRVSGYNEQFF TGTGCCAGCAGCTTAGATCGTGTTAGCGGATACAATGAGCAGTTCTTC
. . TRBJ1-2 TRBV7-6 CASSLVTGSNGYTF TGTGCCAGCAGCTTAGTAACCGGTAGTAATGGCTACACCTTC